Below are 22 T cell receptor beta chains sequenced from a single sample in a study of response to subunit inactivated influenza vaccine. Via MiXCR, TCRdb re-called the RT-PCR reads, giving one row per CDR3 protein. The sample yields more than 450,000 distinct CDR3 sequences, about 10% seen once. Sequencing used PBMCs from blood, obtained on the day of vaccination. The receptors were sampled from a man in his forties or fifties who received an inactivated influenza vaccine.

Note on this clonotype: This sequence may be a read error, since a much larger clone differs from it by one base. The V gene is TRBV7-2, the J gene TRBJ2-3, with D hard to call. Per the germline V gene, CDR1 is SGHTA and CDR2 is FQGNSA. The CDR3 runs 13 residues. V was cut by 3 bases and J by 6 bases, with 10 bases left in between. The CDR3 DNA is TGTACCAGCAGCTTTTACACGGCCGATACGCAGTATTTT. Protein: CTSSFYTADTQYF.

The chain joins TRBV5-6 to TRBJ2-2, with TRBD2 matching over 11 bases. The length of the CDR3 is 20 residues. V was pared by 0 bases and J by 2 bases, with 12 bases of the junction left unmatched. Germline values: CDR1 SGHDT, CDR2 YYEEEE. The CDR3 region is CASSLDRFETSGANTGELFF. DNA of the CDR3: TGTGCCAGCAGCTTGGATAGGTTCGAGACTAGCGGGGCTAACACCGGGGAGCTGTTTTTT.

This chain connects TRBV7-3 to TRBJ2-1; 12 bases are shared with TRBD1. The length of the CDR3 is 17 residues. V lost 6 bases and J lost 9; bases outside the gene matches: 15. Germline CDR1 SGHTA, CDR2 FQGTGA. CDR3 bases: TGTGCCAGCAGTGTAAACCGGGACAGGGGGCGGACCGGTGAGCAGTTCTTC. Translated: CASSVNRDRGRTGEQFF.

The CDR3, as DNA: TGCGCCAGCAGCCCCTCCCTAGCGGAGTCCAACAATGAGCAGTTCTTC. This translates into CASSPSLAESNNEQFF. The chain links TRBV4-3 to TRBJ2-1; 7 positions match TRBD2. With V trimmed by 4 bases and J by 5 bases, 11 bases remained unmatched. The CDR3 length is 16 residues. Germline V CDR1 and CDR2: LGHNA, YSLEER.

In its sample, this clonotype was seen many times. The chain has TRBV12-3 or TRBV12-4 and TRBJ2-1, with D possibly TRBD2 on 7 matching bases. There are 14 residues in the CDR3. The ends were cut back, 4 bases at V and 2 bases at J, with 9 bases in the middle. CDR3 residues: CASSSGGPYNEQFF. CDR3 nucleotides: TGTGCCAGCAGTTCGGGGGGCCCCTACAATGAGCAGTTCTTC.

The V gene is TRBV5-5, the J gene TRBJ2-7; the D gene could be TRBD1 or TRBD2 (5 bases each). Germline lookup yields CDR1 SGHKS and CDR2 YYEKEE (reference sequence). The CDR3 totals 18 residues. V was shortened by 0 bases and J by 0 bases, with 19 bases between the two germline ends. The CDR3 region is CASSLASGRGAYSYEQYF. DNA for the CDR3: TGTGCCAGCAGCTTGGCCTCGGGGCGAGGAGCCTACTCCTACGAGCAGTACTTC.

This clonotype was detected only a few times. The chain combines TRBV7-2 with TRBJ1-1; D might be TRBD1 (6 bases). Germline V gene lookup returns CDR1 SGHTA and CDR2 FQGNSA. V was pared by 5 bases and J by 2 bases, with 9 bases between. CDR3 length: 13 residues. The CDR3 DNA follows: TGTGCCAGCAGCAAGGACAGCAACACTGAAGCTTTCTTT. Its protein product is CASSKDSNTEAFF.

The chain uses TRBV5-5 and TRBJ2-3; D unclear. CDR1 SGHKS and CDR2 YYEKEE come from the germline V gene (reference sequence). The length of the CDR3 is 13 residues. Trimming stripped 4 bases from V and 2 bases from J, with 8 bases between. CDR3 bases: TGTGCCAGCAGCACCCCGACCACAGATACGCAGTATTTT. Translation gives CASSTPTTDTQYF.

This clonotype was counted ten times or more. The CDR3 is CASSFASGGGSEQYF. The CDR3, as DNA: TGTGCCAGCAGTTTCGCTAGCGGGGGAGGCTCCGAGCAGTACTTC. V usage is TRBV12-3 or TRBV12-4 and J usage is TRBJ2-7, with 10 bases lining up with TRBD2. Trimming cost V 3 bases and J 6 bases; bases outside gene matches: 8. The length of the CDR3 is 15 residues.

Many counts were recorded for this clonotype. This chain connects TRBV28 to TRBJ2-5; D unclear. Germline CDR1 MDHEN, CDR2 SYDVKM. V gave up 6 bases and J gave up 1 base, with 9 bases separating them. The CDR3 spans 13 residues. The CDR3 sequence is CASSTSSQETQYF. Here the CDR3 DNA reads TGTGCCAGCAGCACCTCTAGCCAAGAGACCCAGTACTTC. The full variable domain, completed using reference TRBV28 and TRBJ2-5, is DVKVTQSSRYLVKRTGEKVFLECVQDMDHENMFWYRQDPGLGLRLIYFSYDVKMKEKGDIPEGYSVSREKKERFSLILESASTNQTSMYLCASSTSSQETQYFGPGTRLLVL.

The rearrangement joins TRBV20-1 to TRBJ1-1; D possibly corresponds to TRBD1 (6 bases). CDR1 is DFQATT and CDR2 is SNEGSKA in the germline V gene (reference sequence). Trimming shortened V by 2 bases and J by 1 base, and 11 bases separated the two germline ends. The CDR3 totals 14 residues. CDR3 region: CSARMTGENTEAFF. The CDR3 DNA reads TGCAGTGCTAGAATGACAGGAGAGAACACTGAAGCTTTCTTT.

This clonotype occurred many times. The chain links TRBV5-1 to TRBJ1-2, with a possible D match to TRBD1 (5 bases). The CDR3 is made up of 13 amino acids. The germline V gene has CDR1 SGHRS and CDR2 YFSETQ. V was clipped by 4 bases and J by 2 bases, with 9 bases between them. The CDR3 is CASSDGANYGYTF. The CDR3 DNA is TGCGCCAGCAGCGACGGGGCGAACTATGGCTACACCTTC.

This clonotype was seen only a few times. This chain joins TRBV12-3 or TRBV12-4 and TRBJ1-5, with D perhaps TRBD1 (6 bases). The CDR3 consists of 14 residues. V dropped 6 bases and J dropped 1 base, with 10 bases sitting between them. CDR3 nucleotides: TGTGCCAGCAGGTCGGGGGCCAGCAATCAGCCCCAGCATTTT. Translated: CASRSGASNQPQHF.

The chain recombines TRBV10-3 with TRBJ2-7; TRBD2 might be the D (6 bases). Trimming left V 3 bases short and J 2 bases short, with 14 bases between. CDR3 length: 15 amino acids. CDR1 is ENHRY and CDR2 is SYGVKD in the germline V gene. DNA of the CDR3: TGTGCCATCAGTGATCCTTGGGACTCTACCTACGAGCAGTACTTC. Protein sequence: CAISDPWDSTYEQYF.

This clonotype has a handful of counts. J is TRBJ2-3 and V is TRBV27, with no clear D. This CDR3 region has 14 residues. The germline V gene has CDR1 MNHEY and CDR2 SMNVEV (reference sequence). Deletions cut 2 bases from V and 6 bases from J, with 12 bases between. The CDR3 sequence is CASSLRVGLDTQYF. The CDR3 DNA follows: TGTGCCAGCAGTTTACGGGTTGGGTTGGATACGCAGTATTTT.

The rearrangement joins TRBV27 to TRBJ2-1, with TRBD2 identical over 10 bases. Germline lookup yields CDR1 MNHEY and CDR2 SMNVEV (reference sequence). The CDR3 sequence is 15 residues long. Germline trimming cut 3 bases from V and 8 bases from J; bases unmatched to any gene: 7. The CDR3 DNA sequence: TGTGCCAGCAGTTTTGTACAGCGGGGGGGCGATGAGCAGTTCTTC. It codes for CASSFVQRGGDEQFF.

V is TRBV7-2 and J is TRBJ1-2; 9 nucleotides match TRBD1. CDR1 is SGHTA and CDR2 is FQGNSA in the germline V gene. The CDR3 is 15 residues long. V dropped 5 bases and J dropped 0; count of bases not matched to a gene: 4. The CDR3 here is CASSPRTGANYGYTF. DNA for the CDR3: TGTGCCAGCAGCCCCCGGACAGGGGCTAACTATGGCTACACCTTC.

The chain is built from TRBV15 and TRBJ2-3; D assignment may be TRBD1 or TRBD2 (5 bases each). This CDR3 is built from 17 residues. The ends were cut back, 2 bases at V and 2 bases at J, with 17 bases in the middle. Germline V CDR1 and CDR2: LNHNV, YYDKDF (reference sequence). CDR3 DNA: TGTGCCACCAGCAGACCCGGTTTTGGGGGAAACACAGATACGCAGTATTTT. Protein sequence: CATSRPGFGGNTDTQYF.

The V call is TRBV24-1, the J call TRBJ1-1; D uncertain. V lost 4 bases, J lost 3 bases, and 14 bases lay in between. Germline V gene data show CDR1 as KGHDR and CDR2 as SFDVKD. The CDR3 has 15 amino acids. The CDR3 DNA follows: TGTGCCACCAGTGACTCTCGATGGGAGGACACTGAAGCTTTCTTT. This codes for CATSDSRWEDTEAFF.

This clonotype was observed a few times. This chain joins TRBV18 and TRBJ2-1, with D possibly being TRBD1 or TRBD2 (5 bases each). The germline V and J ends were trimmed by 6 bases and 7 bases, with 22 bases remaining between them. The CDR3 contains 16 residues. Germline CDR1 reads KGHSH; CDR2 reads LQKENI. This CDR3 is CASSREPPKIWNEQFF. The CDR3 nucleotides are TGTGCCAGCTCCAGGGAGCCCCCAAAGATATGGAATGAGCAGTTCTTC.

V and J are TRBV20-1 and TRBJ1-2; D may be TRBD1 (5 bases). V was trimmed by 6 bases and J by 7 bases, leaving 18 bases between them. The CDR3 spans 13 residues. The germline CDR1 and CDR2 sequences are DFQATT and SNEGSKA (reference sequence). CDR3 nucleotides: TGCAGTGCGTTCGAACGAAGGGGTGCTGGCTACACCTTC. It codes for CSAFERRGAGYTF.

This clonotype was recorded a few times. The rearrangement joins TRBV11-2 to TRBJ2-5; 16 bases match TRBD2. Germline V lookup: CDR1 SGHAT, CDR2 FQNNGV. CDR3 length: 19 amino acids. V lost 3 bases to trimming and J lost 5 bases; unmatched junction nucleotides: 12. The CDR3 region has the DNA TGTGCCAGCAGCTTCTGGCCCGGGACTAGCGGGGGGGCCGGTGAGACCCAGTACTTC. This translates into CASSFWPGTSGGAGETQYF.